Listed below are T cell receptor beta chains from one sample, sequenced in a study of blood T cells in healthy people across ages. MiXCR was run by TCRdb on the 5' RACE reads, yielding one entry per CDR3 protein. The table lists some 710,000 distinct CDR3 sequences, about 20% of them singletons. The source material was blood. Receptors were obtained from a man between 65 and 85 years old in good health. Each CDR3 is given with its conserved first and last residue. D genes are given only for firm matches. A clone size is listed for some rows: how often the clone was seen (once, few, many), or a class if it is expanded.

- - TRBJ1-2 TRBV3-1 TGTGCCAGCAGTGACCGGGAGAGGGGCTACACCTTC CASSDRERGYTF
- - TRBJ2-5 TRBV7-7 TGTGCCAGCAGCTTTGGGTACGACCAAGAGACCCAGTACTTC CASSFGYDQETQYF
- - TRBJ2-1 TRBV6-5 TGTGCCAGCAGCCCTGGGTCCGCACCTAACAATGAGCAGTTCTTC CASSPGSAPNNEQFF
few - TRBJ1-3 TRBV29-1 TGCAGCGTCCCCGCCCAGGGGGGAAACACCATATATTTT CSVPAQGGNTIYF
few - TRBJ2-3 TRBV3-1 TGTGCCAGCAGCCAAGGGTTCGACTACTCCCCTAGCACAGATACGCAGTATTTT CASSQGFDYSPSTDTQYF
many TRBD2 TRBJ2-5 TRBV20-1 TGCAGTGCTAGTCTAGCGGGTGAGGCCGGGACCCAGTACTTC CSASLAGEAGTQYF
few TRBD2 TRBJ2-1 TRBV4-3 TGCGCCAGCAGCCAAGATGTGCGGGAGGGCTTCTACAATGAGCAGTTCTTC CASSQDVREGFYNEQFF
- TRBD2 TRBJ2-1 TRBV6-4 TGTGCCAGCAGTGCAGCCGCGGGAGCGTCTTACAATGAGCAGTTCTTC CASSAAAGASYNEQFF
- TRBD2 TRBJ2-5 TRBV29-1 TGCAGCGTTGAGGGCAGCGGGAGCGTACCGGGGGAGACCCAGTACTTC CSVEGSGSVPGETQYF
- TRBD1 TRBJ1-2 TRBV20-1 TGCAGGGGGACAGGGAACTATGGCTACACCTTC CRGTGNYGYTF
- - TRBJ2-7 TRBV7-2 TGTGCCAGCAGCCACAGAGCTACCTACGAGCAGTACTTC CASSHRATYEQYF
- TRBD1 TRBJ2-5 TRBV5-1 TGCGCCAGCAGCAAGACAGGGGGCCAAGAAGAGACCCAGTACTTC CASSKTGGQEETQYF
- - TRBJ2-5 TRBV6-1 TGTGCCAGCAACCCTCGGGGGACCCAGTACTTC CASNPRGTQYF
- TRBD2 TRBJ2-4 TRBV4-2 TGTGCCAGCAGCCAAGATGAGACTAGCGGGGGAAGGAGGACCAAAAACATTCAGTACTTC CASSQDETSGGRRTKNIQYF
few TRBD2 TRBJ2-3 TRBV5-1 TGCGCCAGCAGCGGGGTAGCGGGGGATACGCAGTATTTT CASSGVAGDTQYF
- - TRBJ1-1 TRBV3-1 TGTGCCAGCAGCCAAGTGACCGAGACTGAAGCTTTCTTT CASSQVTETEAFF
- - TRBJ2-7 TRBV7-8 TGTGCCAGCAGCCCTGAGACAGTTACCTACGAGCAGTACTTC CASSPETVTYEQYF
- - TRBJ1-1 TRBV5-6 TGTGCCAGCAGCTGGGACAACGGGTTCACTGAAGCTTTCTTT CASSWDNGFTEAFF
- - TRBJ2-5 TRBV20-1 TGCAGTGCTAGTTCCTCGGTTATGCAGACCCAGTACTTC CSASSSVMQTQYF
few - TRBJ1-4 TRBV19 TGTGCCAGTAGTACCCGGCGTGCAACTAATGAAAAACTGTTTTTT CASSTRRATNEKLFF
few - TRBJ1-2 TRBV29-1 TGCACCGCGATTTTTAACTATGGCTACACCTTC CTAIFNYGYTF
many - TRBJ2-5 TRBV12-3/TRBV12-4 TGTGCCAGCAGTTTAAGGTCTAGCTTGGGGACCCAGTACTTC CASSLRSSLGTQYF
- TRBD2 TRBJ2-5 TRBV3-1 TGTGCCAGCAGCCTATCGGGACTAGCGGGAGAAAAGTTCTTC CASSLSGLAGEKFF